This TCR beta chain was profiled in a study of human T cells and chemical hapten exposure. Study background: Largely, small differences in pooled library volume made per-sample TCR yields vary.

Researchers extracted total RNA from unfractionated whole blood. The CDR3 has 12 amino acids, counting both end residues. Germline V gene lookup returns CDR1 SEHNR and CDR2 FQNEAQ (reference sequence). This clonotype was found many times. No DNA is shown, since the ends of the CDR3 on it are uncertain; the CDR3 is the one TCRdb lists. The library labeled individual cDNA molecules by adding unique molecular identifiers to them. How the authors handled the data: With a range of about 23,224 to 750,000, the median per sample was around 96,000 TCRs. TCRdb used MiXCR to reprocess the 5' RACE reads, holding one entry per CDR3 protein. The V and J calls shown here were made by TCRdb, not taken from the authors' results. The sample has 81,000 or so distinct CDR3 sequences, more than 7.5% seen once.

The chain carries TRBV7-9 and TRBJ1-2; TRBD1, the D gene given by the table, was not confirmed from the DNA. The source is a male donor in good health. This chain's CDR3 is CASSVGTGASTF.